This T cell receptor beta chain was sequenced for a study of blood T cell repertoires in COVID-19. Study-wide background: Material from acute and convalescent COVID-19 was sourced from the United States, Italy and Spain.

TCRdb's copy holds only in-frame clones and misses some; the assay was immunoSEQ multiplex PCR. The data contain hundreds of thousands of clones, roughly 80% of them singletons. The CDR3 has 16 residues. With V trimmed by 11 bases and J by 2 bases, 15 bases remained unmatched. Germline V gene sequence: CDR1 SEHNR, CDR2 FQNEAQ (reference sequence). Patients in Seattle were enrolled during active infection, then followed longitudinally. What was sequenced was peripheral blood. The rearrangement joins TRBV7-9 to TRBJ1-5; 7 bases align to TRBD1. The receptor was derived from an elderly woman with COVID-19, enrolled during active disease. CDR3 coding DNA: TGTGCCGTCTCGACAGGGCCTGGCCGGGGCAATCAGCCCCAGCATTTT. It is translated as CAVSTGPGRGNQPQHF.